Listed here are 17 T cell receptor beta chains from one sample, sequenced in a study of T cells expressing NK-cell markers (dated by TCRdb to 2019 to 2021). Library prep was done by 5' RACE. TCRdb names Illumina HiSeq 2000 as the instrument used. Reprocessed by TCRdb, the reads give a single entry per CDR3 protein sequence, without DNA. The sample's table lists a count of about 380,000 distinct CDR3 sequences. The ten largest clones take up roughly 5.2% of the sample. The sequencing input was blood T cells: a sorted CD56 or NKG2C T cell subset, CD4+ or CD8+ T cells, or bulk PBMC T cells (not recorded which). These TCRs come from a man between 18 and 69 years old in good health.

The V gene is TRBV7-8, the J gene TRBJ1-3. The germline V gene encodes CDR1 SGHVS and CDR2 FQNEAQ. The CDR3 extends over 19 amino acids. CDR3 residues: CASSLLAAGNKYSGNTIYF.

This chain joins TRBV3-1 and TRBJ1-2; TCRdb designates TRBD1, a call that cannot be tested without DNA. The germline gives CDR1 LGHDT, CDR2 YNNKEL (reference sequence). The CDR3 length is 14 residues. CDR3 sequence reads: CASSLPGQNYGYTF.

The CDR3 loop is CASSPGTTNTEAFF. The rearrangement joins TRBV19 to TRBJ1-1; TCRdb gives TRBD1 as the D gene, but with no DNA this cannot be confirmed. The CDR3 totals 14 residues. Germline-derived CDR1 and CDR2 are LNHDA and SQIVND (reference sequence).

The chain carries TRBV4-2 and TRBJ2-1; without DNA, the TCRdb call of TRBD1 cannot be checked. The CDR3 is 18 residues long. Germline V gene lookup returns CDR1 LGHNA and CDR2 YNFKEQ. CDR3: CASSQKVAGTVSYNEQFF.

V is TRBV6-5 and J is TRBJ1-2. The CDR3 sequence is 13 residues long. In germline, CDR1 is MNHEY, CDR2 SVGAGI. CDR3 sequence reads: CASSYSRMSGYTF.

The chain has TRBV6-5 and TRBJ2-1; TCRdb reports TRBD1, a call that lacks DNA to check it against. This CDR3 spans 15 amino acids. CDR1 is MNHEY, CDR2 SVGAGI, per germline. This CDR3 is CASSYARGRLNEQFF.

This sequence joins TRBV7-8 and TRBJ1-1; there is no DNA to check the TCRdb D call of TRBD1. Germline V gives CDR1 SGHVS, CDR2 FQNEAQ. The CDR3 spans 14 residues. The CDR3 is CASSFTGGDTEAFF.

The CDR3 reads CASSLKGSTPQHF. This sequence joins TRBV12-3 or TRBV12-4 and TRBJ1-5. The CDR3 totals 13 residues.

CDR3 in amino acids: CASGSPGPYNEQFF. The chain combines TRBV12-5 with TRBJ2-1; TCRdb's D call of TRBD1 is untestable without DNA. CDR3 length equals 14 residues. Germline assignment: CDR1 LGHNT and CDR2 FRNRAP.

V and J are TRBV19 and TRBJ2-3; the TCRdb D gene call, TRBD1, has no DNA to confirm it. The CDR3 consists of 18 residues. Per germline, CDR1 LNHDA and CDR2 SQIVND (reference sequence). The CDR3 sequence: CASSMSPLMQGMPDTQYF. The whole variable domain, remainder taken from reference TRBV19 and TRBJ2-3, is DGGITQSPKYLFRKEGQNVTLSCEQNLNHDAMYWYRQDPGQGLRLIYYSQIVNDFQKGDIAEGYSVSREKKESFPLTVTSAQKNPTAFYLCASSMSPLMQGMPDTQYFGPGTRLTVL.

CDR3: CSAGRTGANYGYTF. The chain uses TRBV20-1 and TRBJ1-2; TCRdb names TRBD1, which stays unverified in the absence of DNA. CDR1 is DFQATT, CDR2 SNEGSKA, per germline (reference sequence). The CDR3 consists of 14 residues.

This sequence joins TRBV30 and TRBJ2-3; TCRdb calls TRBD2, which cannot be checked without DNA. Germline CDR1 reads GTSNPN; CDR2 reads SVGIG (reference sequence). The CDR3 loop spans 13 amino acids. This chain's CDR3 is CAWSLLAGPTQYF.

The rearrangement links TRBV18 to TRBJ1-1. CDR1 is KGHSH, CDR2 LQKENI, per germline. This CDR3 is built from 11 residues. CDR3 loop: CASSPSVEAFF.

The chain is built from TRBV3-1 and TRBJ1-1; TCRdb's D call, TRBD1, is unchecked because there is no DNA. The CDR3 is 14 residues long. Germline V gene sequence: CDR1 LGHDT, CDR2 YNNKEL (reference sequence). CDR3 loop: CASSQYTGGTEAFF.

The V call is TRBV3-1, the J call TRBJ2-1; the TCRdb D gene call, TRBD1, has no DNA to confirm it. Germline CDR1 is LGHDT and CDR2 is YNNKEL (reference sequence). This CDR3 contains 13 residues. CDR3 residues: CASSQEVGAEQFF.

This chain joins TRBV2 and TRBJ1-1. This CDR3 comprises 12 residues. CDR1 is SNHLY and CDR2 is FYNNEI in the germline V gene. The CDR3 protein is CASRKQIAEAFF.

The chain combines TRBV20-1 with TRBJ2-5; the TCRdb D gene call, TRBD2, has no DNA to confirm it. CDR3 length equals 17 residues. CDR1 is DFQATT and CDR2 is SNEGSKA in the germline V gene (reference sequence). The chain's CDR3 is CSARDQRGLSLPETQYF.